The 24 T cell receptor beta chains listed next were all sequenced from one sample in a study of blood T cell repertoires in COVID-19. Some clones are missing from TCRdb's copy, which holds only in-frame ones; the method was immunoSEQ multiplex PCR. The sample includes more than 250,000 clones, 86% of them seen just once. The sequenced material came from peripheral blood. Receptor source: a woman in her twenties or thirties who had recovered from COVID-19.

The V and J genes are TRBV30 and TRBJ2-7; possibly TRBD2 for D (7 bases). CDR3 length equals 13 residues. CDR1 is GTSNPN, CDR2 SVGIG, per germline (reference sequence). V was pared by 3 bases and J by 5 bases, with 14 bases between. The CDR3 loop reads CAWRGGAVDEQYF. The CDR3 DNA sequence: TGTGCCTGGAGGGGGGGGGCCGTGGACGAGCAGTACTTC.

Note on this clone: This sample also contains other DNA sequences that code for the same CDR3. The V gene is TRBV7-9, the J gene TRBJ1-5; D gene uncertain. Trimming stripped 3 bases from V and 4 bases from J, with 10 bases between. Germline lookup yields CDR1 SEHNR and CDR2 FQNEAQ (reference sequence). This CDR3 has 14 amino acids. The CDR3 loop is CASSLGSGNQPQHF. DNA for the CDR3: TGTGCCAGCAGCTTGGGGAGCGGGAATCAGCCCCAGCATTTT.

J is TRBJ1-2 and V is TRBV18, with D perhaps TRBD1 (6 bases). Germline lookup yields CDR1 KGHSH and CDR2 LQKENI. Deletions cut 3 bases from V and 4 bases from J, with 12 bases between. The CDR3 extends over 14 amino acids. The CDR3 region is CASSPGQGFYGYTF. Here the CDR3 DNA reads TGTGCCAGCTCACCCGGGCAGGGGTTCTATGGCTACACCTTC.

The V and J genes are TRBV27 and TRBJ1-2, with D hard to call. Germline CDR1 and CDR2: MNHEY and SMNVEV (reference sequence). Between the trimmed V and J ends, which lost 4 bases and 2 bases, there was a span of 5 bases. CDR3 size: 12 residues. CDR3 sequence reads: CASSSGNYGYTF. The DNA of the CDR3 is TGTGCCAGCAGTTCCGGGAACTATGGCTACACCTTC.

The chain employs TRBV27 and TRBJ2-5; perhaps TRBD2 as D (7 bases). CDR1 and CDR2 from the germline V gene are MNHEY and SMNVEV (reference sequence). The CDR3 sequence is 15 residues long. V lost 5 bases and J lost 4, with 17 bases in between. The CDR3 sequence is CASSARTRGGETQYF. DNA for the CDR3: TGTGCCAGCAGTGCTCGGACTAGAGGGGGAGAGACCCAGTACTTC.

This rearrangement joins TRBV4-1 to TRBJ1-5; D uncertain. This CDR3 spans 14 amino acids. Trimming removed 0 bases at V and 4 bases at J, with 7 bases between. CDR1 and CDR2 from the germline V gene are MGHRA and YSYEKL. CDR3 residues: CASSQEQLNQPQHF. DNA of the CDR3: TGCGCCAGCAGCCAAGAACAGTTAAATCAGCCCCAGCATTTT.

The genes are TRBV28 and TRBJ1-3, with D uncertain. Trimming cost V 3 bases and J 0 bases, with 12 bases left between them. The CDR3 is made up of 16 amino acids. CDR1 is MDHEN and CDR2 is SYDVKM in the germline V gene. DNA for the CDR3: TGTGCCAGCAGTTTGACCACGGGGAGCTCTGGAAACACCATATATTTT. Translation gives CASSLTTGSSGNTIYF.

V is TRBV6-5 and J is TRBJ2-1, with 8 bases matching TRBD1. The CDR3 loop spans 15 amino acids. The V gene end was trimmed by 7 bases and the J gene end by 7 bases; junction bases not matched to a gene: 12. The germline CDR1 and CDR2 sequences are MNHEY and SVGAGI. This chain's CDR3 is CASNQLTGGGNEQFF. In DNA, the CDR3 is TGTGCCAGCAACCAACTTACAGGGGGTGGGAATGAGCAGTTCTTC.

The V and J genes are TRBV5-8 and TRBJ1-1, with D unclear. The V end was cut by 0 bases, the J end by 7 bases, with 7 bases between. Per the germline V gene, CDR1 is SGHTS and CDR2 is YDEGEE. The CDR3 contains 12 residues. CDR3 residues: CASSLVEDEAFF. The CDR3 region has the DNA TGTGCCAGCAGCTTGGTGGAGGATGAAGCTTTCTTT.

The rearrangement uses TRBV6-5 and TRBJ1-2; 7 positions agree with TRBD1. The V and J ends lost 8 bases and 0 bases, in that order; junction bases with no gene match: 6. CDR3 length equals 14 residues. Germline values: CDR1 MNHEY, CDR2 SVGAGI. The chain's CDR3 is CASSRDSPNYGYTF. The CDR3 coding sequence is TGTGCCAGCTCGCGGGACAGCCCTAACTATGGCTACACCTTC.

In regard to this clone: A read error may account for a junction end that differs from germline. CDR3 sequence (DNA): TGTGCTAGCAGCTTGGGACTAGCGGGGGCCACCGGGGAGCTGTTTTTT. As protein: CASSLGLAGATGELFF. The chain is built from TRBV7-7 and TRBJ2-2; TRBD2 aligns across 14 bases. The germline V gene encodes CDR1 SSHAT and CDR2 FNYEAQ (reference sequence). This CDR3 comprises 16 residues.

J is TRBJ2-7 and V is TRBV24-1, with D possibly matching TRBD1 (5 bases). CDR1 and CDR2 (germline): KGHDR, SFDVKD. V was trimmed by 3 bases and J by 2 bases, leaving 13 bases between them. CDR3 length: 15 residues. As DNA, the CDR3 is TGTGCCACCAGTGATACATGCAGGGTACCCTACGAGCAGTACTTC. It yields the protein CATSDTCRVPYEQYF.

This clone was found a few times. This chain joins TRBV10-3 and TRBJ1-2; a weak D match, TRBD1 (5 bases). This CDR3 has 15 amino acids. Trimming left V 7 bases short and J 7 bases short, with 22 bases between. The germline gives CDR1 ENHRY, CDR2 SYGVKD. The CDR3 spells CAITERAGKEGGYTF. DNA for the CDR3: TGTGCCATCACCGAGCGGGCAGGGAAGGAGGGTGGCTACACCTTC.

The chain uses TRBV29-1 and TRBJ2-7; no clear D gene. V lost 5 bases to trimming and J lost 4 bases, with 18 bases between them. The CDR3 loop spans 14 amino acids. The germline gives CDR1 SQVTM, CDR2 ANQGSEA. The CDR3 reads CSVIILGRPYEQYF. The DNA of the CDR3 is TGCAGCGTTATTATCTTGGGCAGACCTTACGAGCAGTACTTC.

The CDR3 sequence is CASSLGTGATGELFF. The CDR3 bases are TGTGCCAGCAGCTTGGGGACAGGGGCCACCGGGGAGCTGTTTTTT. This chain joins TRBV7-2 and TRBJ2-2; 10 nucleotides agree with TRBD1. Germline CDR1 and CDR2: SGHTA and FQGNSA. The CDR3 extends over 15 amino acids. V lost 3 bases to trimming and J lost 4 bases; unmatched junction nucleotides: 2.

The J gene is TRBJ2-5, the V gene TRBV27; 7 bases fit TRBD1. Germline V gene data show CDR1 as MNHEY and CDR2 as SMNVEV (reference sequence). The length of the CDR3 is 14 residues. The trim removed 11 bases at V and 2 bases at J, leaving 11 bases unmatched. CDR3 sequence: CASGKRDRQETQYF. In nucleotides, the CDR3 is TGTGCCTCCGGAAAGAGGGACAGACAAGAGACCCAGTACTTC.

The V gene is TRBV12-3 or TRBV12-4, the J gene TRBJ2-4, with D perhaps matching TRBD1 (6 bases). The CDR3 is made up of 13 amino acids. The V gene lost 3 bases and the J gene lost 7 bases, with 10 bases spanning the gap. The CDR3 loop is CASSFPDRNIQYF. CDR3 sequence (DNA): TGTGCCAGCAGTTTTCCCGACAGGAACATTCAGTACTTC.

In its sample, this clone was seen once. This chain joins TRBV2 and TRBJ1-6, with D unclear. The V end lost 4 bases, the J end lost 7 bases, and 11 bases lay between the germline ends. Per the germline V gene, CDR1 is SNHLY and CDR2 is FYNNEI. This CDR3 is built from 14 residues. CDR3 nucleotide sequence: TGTGCCAGCAGTGGGGAGGTAGAGAATTCACCCCTCCACTTT. Protein sequence: CASSGEVENSPLHF.

Only one count was recorded for this clone. The CDR3 DNA sequence: TGTGCTAGTGTCGGCAGGGCGGAGACCCAGTACTTC. It is translated as CASVGRAETQYF. V is TRBV12-5 and J is TRBJ2-5; tentatively, D is TRBD1 (5 bases). Germline V lookup: CDR1 LGHNT, CDR2 FRNRAP. V was pared by 7 bases and J by 5 bases, with 11 bases between. This CDR3 spans 12 amino acids.

V and J are TRBV19 and TRBJ1-5, with D possibly TRBD1 on 5 matching bases. Trimming cost V 7 bases and J 5 bases, with 15 bases left between them. The CDR3 covers 14 residues. Germline-derived CDR1 and CDR2 are LNHDA and SQIVND (reference sequence). CDR3 sequence: CASTRGGTDQPQHF. DNA of the CDR3: TGTGCCAGTACCCGGGGGGGAACCGATCAGCCCCAGCATTTT.

The chain carries TRBV7-2 and TRBJ2-3; 9 nucleotides align to TRBD2. Germline assignment: CDR1 SGHTA and CDR2 FQGNSA. This CDR3 has 14 amino acids. Trimming at V came to 5 bases and at J to 4 bases, leaving 4 bases not matched to a gene. The CDR3, as DNA: TGTGCCAGCAGCGCGGGGGGGCCGCCAGATACGCAGTATTTT. This codes for CASSAGGPPDTQYF.

The chain links TRBV7-2 to TRBJ2-5; 7 nucleotides match TRBD2. V was clipped by 6 bases and J by 5 bases; unmatched bases: 9. CDR1 SGHTA and CDR2 FQGNSA come from the germline V gene. The CDR3 has 14 residues. CDR3 DNA sequence: TGTGCCAGCAGTCCCAGCGGGGTCCCGGAGACCCAGTACTTC. Residues: CASSPSGVPETQYF.

This chain links TRBV10-3 with TRBJ2-1; 10 nucleotides line up with TRBD1. This CDR3 region has 15 residues. CDR1 ENHRY and CDR2 SYGVKD come from the germline V gene. V trimming: 6 bases; J trimming: 7 bases; junction bases outside the gene matches: 9. CDR3 region: CAIRPSTGGLNEQFF. CDR3 nucleotides: TGTGCCATCAGACCTTCGACAGGGGGCCTAAATGAGCAGTTCTTC.

The rearrangement uses TRBV12-3 or TRBV12-4 and TRBJ2-7, with D hard to call. The length of the CDR3 is 13 residues. V lost 5 bases and J lost 8, with 16 bases in between. The CDR3 is CASSPSGSIKQYF. The CDR3 nucleotides are TGTGCCAGCAGTCCTTCGGGTTCGATTAAGCAGTACTTC.